The rows below give T cell receptor beta chains drawn from one sample of a study of blood T cell repertoires in COVID-19. Profiled with immunoSEQ multiplex PCR; TCRdb holds only in-frame clones, not every one. The profile shows about 160,000 clones, about 84% of them singletons. Sequenced: PBMCs or T cells enriched from blood (not recorded which). The receptors were gathered from a middle-aged woman with acute COVID-19. Each CDR3 is given with its conserved first and last residue. The D gene is left open where the match is weak. Not all rows give a size; the values are once, few, many and, for expanded clones, a class.

TRBJ1-1,-,TRBD1,TRBV5-1,TGCGCCAGCAGCTCGGGACAGGGATTTGACACTGAAGCTTTCTTT,CASSSGQGFDTEAFF
TRBJ2-1,-,-,TRBV10-2,TGCGCCAGCAGTGACATTAGTGAGCAGTTCTTC,CASSDISEQFF
TRBJ2-1,-,TRBD2,TRBV5-1,TGCGCCAGCAGCAGACTGGCGGGGGACAATGAGCAGTTCTTC,CASSRLAGDNEQFF
TRBJ2-2,-,TRBD2,TRBV5-1,TGCGCCAGCAGCTTGGAGCGGGGGGACACCGGGGAGCTGTTTTTT,CASSLERGDTGELFF
TRBJ1-2,-,TRBD1,TRBV28,TGTGCCAGCGCAGGAGGGGGCGCAAACTATGGCTACACCTTC,CASAGGGANYGYTF
TRBJ1-2,-,TRBD1,TRBV18,TGTGCCAGCTCACTAACAGGGGGCGACTATGGCTACACCTTC,CASSLTGGDYGYTF
TRBJ2-2,-,TRBD1,TRBV6-5,TGTGCCAGCAGTTACGGGACAGGGGGTCCCGGGGAGCTGTTTTTT,CASSYGTGGPGELFF
TRBJ1-1,once,-,TRBV5-5,TGTGCCAGCAGCTTATGGACACTCATGAACACTGAAGCTTTCTTT,CASSLWTLMNTEAFF
TRBJ2-7,many,TRBD1,TRBV6-5,TGTGCCAGCTTAGGACAGGGATCCCCCGAGCAGTACTTC,CASLGQGSPEQYF
TRBJ2-1,-,TRBD2,TRBV19,TGTGCCAGTAGTGGGGCGGGAGGGGGCAATGAGCAGTTCTTC,CASSGAGGGNEQFF
TRBJ1-2,-,-,TRBV29-1,TGCAGCGTGCCCTTGGGGCCTGGCTACACCTTC,CSVPLGPGYTF
TRBJ1-1,few,-,TRBV12-3/TRBV12-4,TGTGCCAGCAGTTCAGGGTCCCGTGAAGCTTTCTTT,CASSSGSREAFF
TRBJ1-2,-,-,TRBV5-6,TGTGCCAGCAGCTTTCCCGAGCAGGCGCTTAGCTATGGCTACACCTTC,CASSFPEQALSYGYTF
TRBJ2-7,-,-,TRBV18,TGTGCCAGCCGGAGCGGAACAGGGGAGCAGTACTTC,CASRSGTGEQYF
TRBJ2-3,-,TRBD1,TRBV2,TGTGCCAGCAGTGACTTGGGACAGAGCACAGATACGCAGTATTTT,CASSDLGQSTDTQYF
TRBJ2-6,once,TRBD1,TRBV23-1,TGCGCCAGCAGTCAAATTGGGACAGGGTTTGGCTCTGGGGCCAACGTCCTGACTTTC,CASSQIGTGFGSGANVLTF
TRBJ2-5,-,-,TRBV19,TGTGCCAGTAGTATGACGCCCAGGGATCGGGAGACCCAGTACTTC,CASSMTPRDRETQYF
TRBJ2-1,once,TRBD2,TRBV7-6,TGTGCCAGCAGCTTAGAGGCCCGAGCGGGAGCCCTCCTAAATGAGCAGTTCTTC,CASSLEARAGALLNEQFF
TRBJ2-1,-,TRBD2,TRBV7-8,TGTGCCAGCAGCTTTAGGACTAGCGGGGTATACAATGAGCAGTTCTTC,CASSFRTSGVYNEQFF
TRBJ1-1,-,TRBD1,TRBV7-9,TGTGCCAGCAGCTCCGCAGGGGGCGGAGGCACTGAAGCTTTCTTT,CASSSAGGGGTEAFF
TRBJ1-1,-,TRBD1,TRBV7-8,TGTGCCAGCAGCCGACAGGGCGCGAACACTGAAGCTTTCTTT,CASSRQGANTEAFF
TRBJ2-3,-,-,TRBV11-2,TGTGCCAGCAGCCCCCTTGGAACTAGAGGCACAGATACGCAGTATTTT,CASSPLGTRGTDTQYF
TRBJ2-3,-,-,TRBV5-1,TGCGCCAGCAGCCCTAGCACAGATACGCAGTATTTT,CASSPSTDTQYF
TRBJ2-1,once,TRBD2,TRBV4-1,TGCGCCAGCAGCCTCCTAGCGGGAGGGCCCCACAATGAGCAGTTCTTC,CASSLLAGGPHNEQFF
TRBJ1-5,-,-,TRBV12-5,TGTGCTAGTGGTTTGGTACTTCAGCCCCAGCATTTT,CASGLVLQPQHF
TRBJ2-1,-,-,TRBV9,TGTGCCAGCAGCGTAGGAGATCAGGGGTCTCACAATGAGCAGTTCTTC,CASSVGDQGSHNEQFF
TRBJ1-3,-,-,TRBV11-2,TGTGCCAGCAGCCCCGCCGGGACAATCTCTGGAAACACCATATATTTT,CASSPAGTISGNTIYF
TRBJ2-3,-,TRBD2,TRBV7-9,TGTGCCAGCAGCTTAGTTAGCGGGAGGGCCCGGCAGTATTTT,CASSLVSGRARQYF
TRBJ1-2,-,-,TRBV4-1,TGCGCCAGCAGCCAAGAGAGGGTGGCTGGTGGCTACACCTTC,CASSQERVAGGYTF
TRBJ1-2,-,-,TRBV19,TGTGCCAGTAGGGACGGGCCGGGGTATTATGGCTACACCTTC,CASRDGPGYYGYTF
TRBJ2-7,-,-,TRBV6-6,TGTGCCAGCAGATCGTTTGAACAGAAGCAGTACTTC,CASRSFEQKQYF
TRBJ1-5,-,TRBD1,TRBV12-5,TGTGCTAGTGGTACAGGGGACGGTCAGCCCCAGCATTTT,CASGTGDGQPQHF
TRBJ2-3,few,-,TRBV7-3,TGTGCCAGCAGCCGTGAGCTGCCAGATACGCAGTATTTT,CASSRELPDTQYF
TRBJ2-7,-,-,TRBV4-2,TGTGCCAGCAGCCAAGGTGGAACAGGGCAATACGAGCAGTACTTC,CASSQGGTGQYEQYF
TRBJ2-1,once,-,TRBV11-3,TGTGCCAGCAGCTTAGGGGCGGGTTTGGACAATGAGCAGTTCTTC,CASSLGAGLDNEQFF
TRBJ2-3,many,TRBD2,TRBV29-1,TGCAGCGCCCGAAGATCTTTTGGGAGCGGGAGAGGGACAGATACGCAGTATTTT,CSARRSFGSGRGTDTQYF
TRBJ2-1,-,TRBD2,TRBV11-3,TGTGCCAGCAGCTTCTACGGGGACTACTCCTACAATGAGCAGTTCTTC,CASSFYGDYSYNEQFF
TRBJ2-5,-,TRBD1,TRBV5-4,TGTGCCAGCAGCCTGACAGGGGGAGGAGAGACCCAGTACTTC,CASSLTGGGETQYF
TRBJ1-2,-,TRBD1,TRBV19,TGTGCCAGTAGAACGGAAGCGGCCGGGACAGGGTTTGGCTACACCTTC,CASRTEAAGTGFGYTF
TRBJ1-6,few,-,TRBV6-6,TGTGCCAGCAGTTACTCTGGCGGGCTAGTCGATTCACCCCTCCACTTT,CASSYSGGLVDSPLHF
TRBJ1-5,-,-,TRBV7-2,TGTGCCAGCAGCCCCCCTGGGAGGGGTCCGGGCAATCAGCCCCAGCATTTT,CASSPPGRGPGNQPQHF
TRBJ2-3,-,-,TRBV11-3,TGTGCCAGCAGCTTAGGTGGGCCAAAGGATACGCAGTATTTT,CASSLGGPKDTQYF
TRBJ1-1,-,-,TRBV30,TGTGCCTGGGCCAGACAGAAGAACACTGAAGCTTTCTTT,CAWARQKNTEAFF
TRBJ1-1,-,-,TRBV25-1,TGTGCCAGCAGTGGCAGGGGGAACACTGAAGCTTTCTTT,CASSGRGNTEAFF
TRBJ2-3,-,-,TRBV20-1,TGCAGTGCTAGTGGTGGGCTAGCCGGGGGAGATACGCAGTATTTT,CSASGGLAGGDTQYF
TRBJ1-2,-,-,TRBV4-1,TGCGCCAGCAGCCAAGGAGCCTCCGGGACACAGTCCTATGGCTACACCTTC,CASSQGASGTQSYGYTF
TRBJ1-1,-,-,TRBV7-3,TGTGCCAGCAGCTCCAAGGGGGGGATGAACACTGAAGCTTTCTTT,CASSSKGGMNTEAFF
TRBJ2-7,-,-,TRBV11-2,TGTGCCAGCAGCTCGCCCCGACAGCCCCGACTCTACGAGCAGTACTTC,CASSSPRQPRLYEQYF
TRBJ2-2,-,-,TRBV11-3,TGTGCCATCACAGCTTATTCCGGGGAGCTGTTTTTT,CAITAYSGELFF
TRBJ2-7,-,TRBD2,TRBV3-1/TRBV3-2,TGTGCCAGCAGCCCAACTAGCGGGAGCTACGAGCAGTACTTC,CASSPTSGSYEQYF
TRBJ2-3,-,-,TRBV25-1,TGTGCCAGCTTAGACACAAACACAGATACGCAGTATTTT,CASLDTNTDTQYF
TRBJ2-5,-,-,TRBV11-2,TGTGCCAGCTCGACCGACTACGCGCAAGAGACCCAGTACTTC,CASSTDYAQETQYF